The 6 T cell receptor beta chains below were found in one sample sequenced in a study of shared T cell receptors in the human thymus. Some clones are missing from TCRdb's copy, which holds only in-frame ones; the method was immunoSEQ multiplex PCR. The table records about 660,000 clones, more than 75% of them present only once. These data also formed part of another study, on human thymus T cells.

The sample consisted of thymocytes. The source is a boy younger than two with a congenital heart defect.

This chain uses TRBV5-6 with TRBJ1-2; D remains ambiguous. CDR3 length: 15 residues. Germline assignment: CDR1 SGHDT and CDR2 YYEEEE. V dropped 4 bases and J dropped 8 bases, with 21 bases sitting between them. The CDR3 DNA sequence: TGTGCCAGCAGCAGTGACACATTTAAACCGACGGGCTACACCTTC. It yields the protein CASSSDTFKPTGYTF.

CDR3 nucleotides: TGTGCCAGCAAGGATTGGACTAGCGGGAAAGTCGAGACCCAGTACTTC. This encodes CASKDWTSGKVETQYF. V gene TRBV9 combines with J gene TRBJ2-5; TRBD2 agrees at 12 bases. The CDR3 consists of 16 residues. The ends lost 6 bases at V and 5 bases at J; junction bases unmatched: 11. Germline CDR1 SGDLS, CDR2 YYNGEE.

This clone was seen just once. V is TRBV7-9 and J is TRBJ2-3; possible D gene TRBD2, 6 bases. CDR3 size: 17 residues. The V gene lost 3 bases and the J gene lost 3 bases, with 19 bases spanning the gap. CDR1 is SEHNR and CDR2 is FQNEAQ in the germline V gene (reference sequence). The CDR3 nucleotides read TGTGCCAGCAGCTTGCCCCCGACTAGATTGGGTACAGATACGCAGTATTTT. It codes for CASSLPPTRLGTDTQYF.

The chain joins TRBV4-3 to TRBJ2-3; 13 nucleotides match TRBD2. CDR3 size: 18 residues. Germline trimming cut 2 bases from V and 4 bases from J; bases unmatched to any gene: 9. Germline CDR1 and CDR2: LGHNA and YSLEER. The CDR3 DNA is TGCGCCAGCAGCCAACAAGGGGGACTAGCGGGATACTCAGATACGCAGTATTTT. This codes for CASSQQGGLAGYSDTQYF.

V is TRBV2 and J is TRBJ2-1; 8 positions match TRBD1. This CDR3 is built from 16 residues. The junction had 10 bases not matched to a gene; V was cut back by 6 bases and J by 3 bases. The germline V gene has CDR1 SNHLY and CDR2 FYNNEI. CDR3 sequence: CASRGTTGGNYNEQFF. The CDR3 DNA is TGTGCCAGCAGGGGGACCACAGGGGGTAACTACAATGAGCAGTTCTTC.

This chain's CDR3 is CAISDQRGREPRYNEQFF. The DNA of the CDR3 is TGTGCCATCAGTGACCAGCGTGGACGGGAGCCAAGATACAATGAGCAGTTCTTC. The chain recombines TRBV10-3 with TRBJ2-1; D is perhaps TRBD2 (6 bases). The V gene lost 3 bases and the J gene lost 4 bases, with 22 bases spanning the gap. Germline values: CDR1 ENHRY, CDR2 SYGVKD. The CDR3 length is 18 residues.